Following are 8 T cell receptor beta chains from one sample sequenced in a study of regulatory T cells in long-lasting Graves disease. Arm-PCR of CDR3 regions and iRepertoire HTBI primers were the basis on which TCR beta libraries were built. Each CDR3 protein gets one entry after TCRdb re-called the multiplex PCR reads with MiXCR. Altogether roughly 220,000 distinct CDR3 sequences are present, 15% to 20% being singletons, with the ten largest covering approximately 20%. Indicated time point: newly diagnosed GD, antithyroid drugs for less than 3 months. Making the TCR library involved RNA that had been extracted from PBMCs. The material was peripheral blood mononuclear cells (PBMCs), obtained at new diagnosis, from a patient treated with antithyroid drugs. The receptors come from a female donor with Graves disease.

The rearrangement uses TRBV11-3 and TRBJ2-2; D unclear. Germline V lookup: CDR1 SGHNT, CDR2 YENEEA. The CDR3 extends over 10 amino acids. The CDR3 is CACSSGELFF. The CDR3 nucleotides read TGTGCTTGCAGCTCCGGGGAGCTGTTTTTT.

This clonotype has at least ten counts. The rearrangement joins TRBV10-3 to TRBJ1-2; D call uncertain. The CDR3 length is 14 residues. Germline-derived CDR1 and CDR2 are ENHRY and SYGVKD. V was pared by 0 bases and J by 4 bases, with 9 bases between. CDR3 DNA: TGTGCCATCAGTGAGTCGACGGCAGCCTATGGCTACACCTTC. Protein sequence: CAISESTAAYGYTF.

The J gene is TRBJ1-1, the V gene TRBV9; D is uncertain. From germline, CDR1 is SGDLS and CDR2 YYNGEE. This CDR3 region has 13 residues. Trimming pared 2 bases from V and 1 base from J, leaving 6 bases between. The CDR3 is CASSVEPNTEAFF. The CDR3, as DNA: TGTGCCAGCAGCGTCGAACCGAACACTGAAGCTTTCTTT.

Many counts were recorded for this clonotype. This chain joins TRBV19 and TRBJ2-6; D remains ambiguous. The CDR3 is 16 residues long. Between the trimmed V and J ends, which lost 5 bases and 4 bases, there was a span of 15 bases. Germline CDR1 is LNHDA and CDR2 is SQIVND (reference sequence). CDR3 DNA: TGTGCCAGTAGTTCTCGCTTGGTGAGAGGGGCCAACGTCCTGACTTTC. Protein product: CASSSRLVRGANVLTF.

V gene TRBV20-1 combines with J gene TRBJ2-4, with 16 bases aligning to TRBD2. This CDR3 region has 16 residues. The V gene's germline CDR1 is DFQATT and CDR2 SNEGSKA (reference sequence). Trimming at V came to 4 bases and at J to 5 bases, leaving 5 bases not matched to a gene. DNA for the CDR3: TGCAGTGCTATTGGGACTAGCGGGAGGGCCGAAAACATTCAGTACTTC. Its protein product is CSAIGTSGRAENIQYF.

This clonotype was counted at least ten times. CDR3 amino acids: CSAPDLGQGSSEQYF. In nucleotides, the CDR3 is TGCAGTGCCCCAGACCTGGGACAGGGTTCGTCCGAGCAGTACTTC. This chain connects TRBV20-1 to TRBJ2-7, with TRBD1 matching 9 bases. The CDR3 spans 15 residues. V shed 6 bases, J shed 6 bases, and the junction held 15 bases outside the gene matches. Germline V gives CDR1 DFQATT, CDR2 SNEGSKA (reference sequence).

This clonotype was seen many times. CDR3 sequence reads: CASSQEVVVTGLADTQYF. CDR3 sequence (DNA): TGTGCCAGCAGCCAAGAGGTAGTGGTAACGGGGTTGGCAGATACGCAGTATTTT. This chain connects TRBV3-1 to TRBJ2-3; weak D call: TRBD2 (5 bases). The length of the CDR3 is 18 residues. In germline, CDR1 is LGHDT, CDR2 YNNKEL (reference sequence). V lost 0 bases and J 4 bases, leaving 20 bases between the germline ends.

This clonotype occurred many times. The chain recombines TRBV4-2 with TRBJ2-7; the D gene is possibly TRBD2 (5 bases). The CDR3 runs 15 residues. V was shortened by 0 bases and J by 1 base, with 10 bases between the two germline ends. CDR1 LGHNA and CDR2 YNFKEQ come from the germline V gene. DNA of the CDR3: TGTGCCAGCAGCCAAGATCAGGACTCATCCTACGAGCAGTACTTC. Translation: CASSQDQDSSYEQYF.